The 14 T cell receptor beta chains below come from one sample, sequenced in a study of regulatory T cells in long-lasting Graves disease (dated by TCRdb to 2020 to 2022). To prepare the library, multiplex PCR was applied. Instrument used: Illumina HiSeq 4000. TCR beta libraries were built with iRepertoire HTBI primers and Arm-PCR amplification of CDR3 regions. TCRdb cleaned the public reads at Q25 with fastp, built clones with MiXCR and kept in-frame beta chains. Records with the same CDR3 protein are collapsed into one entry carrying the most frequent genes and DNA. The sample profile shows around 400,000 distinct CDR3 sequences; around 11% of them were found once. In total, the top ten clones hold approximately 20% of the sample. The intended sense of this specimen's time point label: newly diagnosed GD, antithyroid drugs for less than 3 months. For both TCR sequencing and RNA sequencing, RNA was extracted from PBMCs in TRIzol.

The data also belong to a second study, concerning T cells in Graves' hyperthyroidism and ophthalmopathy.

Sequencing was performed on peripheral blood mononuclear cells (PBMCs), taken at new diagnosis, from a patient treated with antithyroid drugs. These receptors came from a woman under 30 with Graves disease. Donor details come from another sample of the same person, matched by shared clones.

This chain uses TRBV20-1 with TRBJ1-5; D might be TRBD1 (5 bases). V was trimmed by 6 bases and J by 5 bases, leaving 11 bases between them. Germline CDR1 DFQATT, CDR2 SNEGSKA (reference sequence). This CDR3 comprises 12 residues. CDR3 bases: TGCAGTGCCAGACGGGGGGATCAGCCCCAGCATTTT. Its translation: CSARRGDQPQHF.

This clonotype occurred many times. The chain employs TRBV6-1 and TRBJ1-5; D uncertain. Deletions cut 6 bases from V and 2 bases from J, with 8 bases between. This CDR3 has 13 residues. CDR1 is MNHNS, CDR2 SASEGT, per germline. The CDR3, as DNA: TGTGCCAGCAGCCTACAGCGCAATCAGCCCCAGCATTTT. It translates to CASSLQRNQPQHF.

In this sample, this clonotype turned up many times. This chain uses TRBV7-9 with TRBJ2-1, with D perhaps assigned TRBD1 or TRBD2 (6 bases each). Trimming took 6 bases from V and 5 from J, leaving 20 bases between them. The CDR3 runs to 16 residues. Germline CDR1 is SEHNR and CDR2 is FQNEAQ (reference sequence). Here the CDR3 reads CASSSLPGAWDNEQFF. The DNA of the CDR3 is TGTGCCAGCAGTTCACTTCCGGGGGCGTGGGACAATGAGCAGTTCTTC. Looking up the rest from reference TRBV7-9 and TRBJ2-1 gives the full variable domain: DTGVSQNPRHKITKRGQNVTFRCDPISEHNRLYWYRQTLGQGPEFLTYFQNEAQLEKSRLLSDRFSAERPKGSFSTLEIQRTEQGDSAMYLCASSSLPGAWDNEQFFGPGTRLTVL.

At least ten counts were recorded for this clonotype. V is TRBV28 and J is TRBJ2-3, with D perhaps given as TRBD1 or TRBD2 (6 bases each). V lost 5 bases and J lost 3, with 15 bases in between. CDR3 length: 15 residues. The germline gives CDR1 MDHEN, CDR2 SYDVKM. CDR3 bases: TGTGCCAGCAGTCTCCGAGGGGGGTCTACAGATACGCAGTATTTT. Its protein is CASSLRGGSTDTQYF.

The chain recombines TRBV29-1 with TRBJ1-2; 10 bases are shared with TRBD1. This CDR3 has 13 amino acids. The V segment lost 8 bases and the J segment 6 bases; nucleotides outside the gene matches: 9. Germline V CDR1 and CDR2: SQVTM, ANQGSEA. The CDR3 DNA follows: TGCAGCATTACAAATGGACAGGGGGATGGCTACACCTTC. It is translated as CSITNGQGDGYTF. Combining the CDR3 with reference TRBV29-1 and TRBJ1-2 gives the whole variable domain SAVISQKPSRDICQRGTSLTIQCQVDSQVTMMFWYRQQPGQSLTLIATANQGSEATYESGFVIDKFPISRPNLTFSTLTVSNMSPEDSSIYLCSITNGQGDGYTFGSGTRLTVV.

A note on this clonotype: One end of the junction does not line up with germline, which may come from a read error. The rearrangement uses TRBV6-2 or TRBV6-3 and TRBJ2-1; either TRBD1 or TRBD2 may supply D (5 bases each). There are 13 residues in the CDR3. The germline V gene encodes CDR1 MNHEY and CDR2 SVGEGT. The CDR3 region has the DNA TGTGTCAGCACGGACCACCGGGGCGATGAGCAGTTCTTC. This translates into CVSTDHRGDEQFF.

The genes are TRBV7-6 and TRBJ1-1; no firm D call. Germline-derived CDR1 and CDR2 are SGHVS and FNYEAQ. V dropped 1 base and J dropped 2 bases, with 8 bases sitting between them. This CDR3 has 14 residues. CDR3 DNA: TGTGCCAGCAGCTTAGAAGTCTTTAACACTGAAGCTTTCTTT. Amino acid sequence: CASSLEVFNTEAFF.

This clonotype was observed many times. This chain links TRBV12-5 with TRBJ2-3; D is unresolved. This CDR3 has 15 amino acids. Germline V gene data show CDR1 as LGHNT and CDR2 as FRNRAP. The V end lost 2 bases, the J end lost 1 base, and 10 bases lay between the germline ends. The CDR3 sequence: CASGLYRDRTDTQYF. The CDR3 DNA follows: TGTGCTAGTGGTTTGTACAGAGACCGCACAGATACGCAGTATTTT.

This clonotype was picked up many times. CDR3 sequence reads: CASSLEGGWQFF. The CDR3 DNA sequence: TGCGCCAGCAGCTTGGAAGGGGGCTGGCAGTTCTTC. The chain employs TRBV5-1 and TRBJ2-1; TRBD1 aligns across 7 bases. Germline loops: CDR1 SGHRS, CDR2 YFSETQ. This CDR3 comprises 12 residues. J lost 12 bases, V lost 0 bases, and 3 bases had no gene match.

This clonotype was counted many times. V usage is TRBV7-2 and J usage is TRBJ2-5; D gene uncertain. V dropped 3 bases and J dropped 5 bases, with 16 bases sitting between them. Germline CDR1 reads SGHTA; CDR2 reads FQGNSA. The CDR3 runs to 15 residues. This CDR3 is CASSFYLGVRETQYF. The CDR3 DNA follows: TGTGCCAGCAGCTTCTATCTTGGTGTTCGTGAGACCCAGTACTTC.

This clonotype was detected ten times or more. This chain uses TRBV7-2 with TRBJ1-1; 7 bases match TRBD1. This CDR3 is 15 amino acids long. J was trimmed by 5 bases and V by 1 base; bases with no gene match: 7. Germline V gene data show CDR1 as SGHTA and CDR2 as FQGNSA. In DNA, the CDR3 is TGTGCCAGCAGCTTAGATCCAGGGGGTATAACTGAAGCTTTCTTT. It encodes CASSLDPGGITEAFF.

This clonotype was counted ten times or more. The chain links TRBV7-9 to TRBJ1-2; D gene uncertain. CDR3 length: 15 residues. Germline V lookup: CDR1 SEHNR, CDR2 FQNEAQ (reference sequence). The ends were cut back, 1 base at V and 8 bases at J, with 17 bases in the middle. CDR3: CASSLEGLGVGGYTF. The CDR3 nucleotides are TGTGCCAGCAGCTTAGAAGGATTGGGCGTCGGAGGCTACACCTTC.

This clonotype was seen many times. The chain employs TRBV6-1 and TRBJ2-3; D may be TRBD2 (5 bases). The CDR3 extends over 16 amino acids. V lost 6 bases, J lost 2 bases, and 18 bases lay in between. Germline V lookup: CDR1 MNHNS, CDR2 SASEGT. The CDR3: CASRREDSLYTDTQYF. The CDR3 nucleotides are TGTGCCAGCAGGAGAGAGGACTCCCTCTACACAGATACGCAGTATTTT.

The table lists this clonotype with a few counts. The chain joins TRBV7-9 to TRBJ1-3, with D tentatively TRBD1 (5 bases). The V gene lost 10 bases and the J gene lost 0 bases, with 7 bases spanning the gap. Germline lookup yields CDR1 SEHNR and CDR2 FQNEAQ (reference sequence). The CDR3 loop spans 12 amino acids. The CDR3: CATGFSGNTIYF. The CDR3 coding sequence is TGTGCCACAGGGTTCTCTGGAAACACCATATATTTT.